The next 28 T cell receptor beta chains were all read from a single sample in a study of regulatory T cells in long-lasting Graves disease. Time point specified: newly diagnosed GD, antithyroid drugs for less than 3 months. There was RNA extracted from PBMCs, and the TCR library was made from it. For TCR beta, libraries came from iRepertoire HTBI primers and Arm-PCR of CDR3 regions. TCRdb itself ran the multiplex PCR reads through MiXCR, one entry per CDR3 protein. The data contain about 500,000 distinct CDR3 sequences, around 16% of them singletons. This sample also belongs to another study, concerning T cells in Graves' hyperthyroidism and ophthalmopathy.

Sequenced here: peripheral blood mononuclear cells (PBMCs), sampled at new diagnosis, from a patient treated with antithyroid drugs. The receptors were sampled from a man aged 40-55 years with Graves disease.

This clonotype was seen ten or more times. The chain recombines TRBV28 with TRBJ2-3, with D uncertain. The CDR3 runs 11 residues. Per germline, CDR1 MDHEN and CDR2 SYDVKM. Trimming took 6 bases from V and 5 from J, leaving 6 bases between them. As DNA, the CDR3 is TGTGCCAGCAGCCCCCTAGATACGCAGTATTTT. This codes for CASSPLDTQYF.

The chain combines TRBV5-5 with TRBJ2-1; no definite D call. The CDR3 contains 12 residues. V gave up 4 bases and J gave up 8 bases, with 10 bases separating them. Germline CDR1 reads SGHKS; CDR2 reads YYEKEE (reference sequence). The CDR3 DNA reads TGTGCCAGCAGCATGTCTCCGGATGAGCAGTTCTTC. It codes for CASSMSPDEQFF.

Concerning this clonotype itself: This sequence may be a read error, since a much larger clone differs from it by one base. This chain uses TRBV2 with TRBJ2-3; D gene uncertain. Near its end, the DNA agrees better with TRBJ2-7, so the J call may be wrong. The CDR3 length is 15 residues. Germline V gene data show CDR1 as SNHLY and CDR2 as FYNNEI. CDR3 protein: CASSQRRTIDNEQYF. The DNA of the CDR3 is TGTGCCAGCAGTCAAAGGCGAACTATTGACAATGAGCAGTACTTC.

This clonotype came up many times. CDR3: CSATTSGQVTDTQYF. CDR3 nucleotide sequence: TGCAGTGCCACCACTAGCGGCCAAGTGACAGATACGCAGTATTTT. V is TRBV20-1 and J is TRBJ2-3; 8 bases match TRBD2. Germline V gene data show CDR1 as DFQATT and CDR2 as SNEGSKA (reference sequence). The junction had 11 bases not matched to a gene; V was cut back by 6 bases and J by 3 bases. The CDR3 is 15 residues long.

A few counts support this clonotype. This CDR3 reads CASSIQQGGGQPQHF. The CDR3 DNA follows: TGTGCCAGTAGTATACAACAGGGAGGCGGTCAGCCCCAGCATTTT. The chain recombines TRBV19 with TRBJ1-5; possible D gene TRBD1, 6 bases. The V end lost 2 bases, the J end lost 6 bases, and 14 bases lay between the germline ends. The CDR3 has 15 amino acids. CDR1 is LNHDA and CDR2 is SQIVND in the germline V gene (reference sequence). The variable domain in full, completed from reference TRBV19 and TRBJ1-5, reads DGGITQSPKYLFRKEGQNVTLSCEQNLNHDAMYWYRQDPGQGLRLIYYSQIVNDFQKGDIAEGYSVSREKKESFPLTVTSAQKNPTAFYLCASSIQQGGGQPQHFGDGTRLSIL.

The V call is TRBV4-1, the J call TRBJ2-2, with no clear D. This CDR3 is 16 amino acids long. The ends were cut back, 1 base at V and 0 bases at J, with 9 bases in the middle. From germline, CDR1 is MGHRA and CDR2 YSYEKL. The CDR3 DNA is TGCGCCAGCAGCCAAGTTGCGGTTGCGAACACCGGGGAGCTGTTTTTT. Its translation is CASSQVAVANTGELFF.

In its sample, this clonotype was seen many times. This chain joins TRBV6-1 and TRBJ2-7; TRBD1 matches at 7 bases. Germline values: CDR1 MNHNS, CDR2 SASEGT. The CDR3 is 13 residues long. V shed 4 bases and J 3 bases; nucleotides not matched to a gene: 3. CDR3: CASSAGQNYEQYF. DNA for the CDR3: TGTGCCAGCAGTGCGGGACAGAACTACGAGCAGTACTTC.

This clonotype showed up many times. The CDR3 protein is CASSSGTKFTGELFF. The CDR3 bases are TGTGCCAGCAGCAGCGGGACCAAGTTCACCGGGGAGCTGTTTTTT. The chain recombines TRBV28 with TRBJ2-2; 7 positions agree with TRBD2. The CDR3 loop spans 15 amino acids. Germline assignment: CDR1 MDHEN and CDR2 SYDVKM. J gave up 4 bases and V 6 bases, and 8 bases lay outside the gene matches. Variable domain in full (rest from reference TRBV28 and TRBJ2-2): DVKVTQSSRYLVKRTGEKVFLECVQDMDHENMFWYRQDPGLGLRLIYFSYDVKMKEKGDIPEGYSVSREKKERFSLILESASTNQTSMYLCASSSGTKFTGELFFGEGSRLTVL.

In its sample, this clonotype was seen many times. The V call is TRBV20-1, the J call TRBJ2-7; 13 bases map to TRBD2. Per the germline V gene, CDR1 is DFQATT and CDR2 is SNEGSKA (reference sequence). The CDR3 is 14 residues long. Trimming at V came to 6 bases and at J to 3 bases, leaving 5 bases not matched to a gene. CDR3 protein: CSARLAGGLYEQYF. The CDR3, as DNA: TGCAGTGCCAGACTAGCGGGAGGACTCTACGAGCAGTACTTC.

This clonotype turned up a few times. This chain joins TRBV7-2 and TRBJ2-5; 10 bases line up with TRBD2. CDR1 and CDR2 (germline): SGHTA, FQGNSA. Losses at the gene ends were 2 bases for V and 4 bases for J; bases not matched to a gene: 7. This CDR3 is 16 amino acids long. DNA of the CDR3: TGTGCCAGCAGCTTAAGAAGCGGGAGGGCAGGAGAGACCCAGTACTTC. Its protein is CASSLRSGRAGETQYF.

This clonotype was recorded at least ten times. The rearrangement links TRBV6-1 to TRBJ2-7, with 10 positions matching TRBD2. Germline V lookup: CDR1 MNHNS, CDR2 SASEGT. The junction had 9 bases not matched to a gene; V was cut back by 4 bases and J by 3 bases. The CDR3 covers 16 residues. The chain's CDR3 is CASSGTPRTSGYEQYF. As DNA, the CDR3 is TGTGCCAGCAGTGGGACCCCCAGGACTAGCGGCTACGAGCAGTACTTC.

This clonotype came up many times. The chain couples TRBV2 to TRBJ2-5, with TRBD1 as a possible D gene (6 bases). Germline CDR1 SNHLY, CDR2 FYNNEI. V was cut by 2 bases and J by 4 bases, with 8 bases left in between. There are 13 residues in the CDR3. The DNA for the CDR3 is TGTGCCAGCAGTGAAAGGGGGAGAGAGACCCAGTACTTC. Protein product: CASSERGRETQYF.

This clonotype showed up many times. V is TRBV30 and J is TRBJ1-5; tentative D call: TRBD1 (5 bases). V was shortened by 0 bases and J by 3 bases, with 9 bases between the two germline ends. Per germline, CDR1 GTSNPN and CDR2 SVGIG (reference sequence). The CDR3 has 14 residues. The CDR3: CAWSVRQNNQPQHF. The CDR3 DNA reads as TGTGCCTGGAGTGTAAGACAGAACAATCAGCCCCAGCATTTT.

The V gene is TRBV6-2 or TRBV6-3, the J gene TRBJ1-2; no reliable D call. Germline V gene lookup returns CDR1 MNHEY and CDR2 SVGEGT. With 2 bases removed from V and 9 bases from J, the gap between germline ends came to 19 bases. CDR3 length equals 15 residues. CDR3 bases: TGTGCCAGCAGTTACCCTCTCGACATCCACCGGAGCTACACCTTC. Translating gives CASSYPLDIHRSYTF.

About this clonotype itself: This sequence may be a read error, since a much larger clone differs from it by one base. The rearrangement links TRBV29-1 to TRBJ2-7, with 11 bases fitting TRBD2. With 7 bases clipped from V and 7 bases from J, the junction kept 3 bases outside the gene matches. Germline CDR1 is SQVTM and CDR2 is ANQGSEA. The CDR3 spans 11 residues. The CDR3 DNA reads as TGCAGCGGGCGACTAGCGGGGGAGCAGTACTTC. It translates to CSGRLAGEQYF.

This clonotype was found many times. The rearrangement links TRBV2 to TRBJ2-5; the match to TRBD2 covers 10 bases. The CDR3 loop spans 14 amino acids. The ends lost 6 bases at V and 3 bases at J; junction bases unmatched: 4. Germline V gene data show CDR1 as SNHLY and CDR2 as FYNNEI. The CDR3 loop reads CASRPGLAEETQYF. DNA of the CDR3: TGTGCCAGCAGACCAGGACTAGCGGAAGAGACCCAGTACTTC.

The CDR3 coding sequence is TGTGCCAGCAGCACTTCAAATGTATCCAATGAGCAGTTCTTC. It encodes CASSTSNVSNEQFF. The J gene is TRBJ2-1, the V gene TRBV11-2; D call uncertain. This CDR3 spans 14 amino acids. V was shortened by 5 bases and J by 6 bases, with 14 bases between the two germline ends. Germline CDR1 reads SGHAT; CDR2 reads FQNNGV.

This clonotype was recorded at least ten times. The chain links TRBV11-2 to TRBJ2-4, with TRBD2 matching over 13 bases. Germline V gene data show CDR1 as SGHAT and CDR2 as FQNNGV. Trimming took 5 bases from V and 6 from J; bases not matched to a gene: 13. This CDR3 has 18 amino acids. CDR3 residues: CASSLAPTSGRAANIQYF. CDR3 nucleotides: TGTGCCAGCAGCCTAGCCCCCACTAGCGGGAGGGCCGCAAACATTCAGTACTTC.

The V and J genes are TRBV2 and TRBJ1-1, with TRBD1 identical over 8 bases. Looked up from germline, CDR1 is SNHLY and CDR2 is FYNNEI. There are 14 residues in the CDR3. J was trimmed by 1 base and V by 8 bases; bases with no gene match: 6. The CDR3 bases are TGTGCCAGCGGCACCGGGACAGGGAACACTGAAGCTTTCTTT. This gives the protein CASGTGTGNTEAFF.

This sequence joins TRBV28 and TRBJ1-4; TRBD1 agrees at 11 bases. The V and J ends lost 4 bases and 8 bases, in that order; junction bases with no gene match: 12. The CDR3 sequence is 17 residues long. CDR1 is MDHEN and CDR2 is SYDVKM in the germline V gene. The CDR3 here is CASSSYRTGGLTEKLFF. The CDR3 region has the DNA TGTGCCAGCAGTTCCTACCGGACAGGGGGCCTTACCGAAAAACTGTTTTTT.

This clonotype appeared a few times. J is TRBJ1-6 and V is TRBV9, with 7 positions matching TRBD1. Trimming removed 4 bases from V and 7 bases from J; junction bases left unmatched: 5. The CDR3 loop spans 14 amino acids. Germline V gives CDR1 SGDLS, CDR2 YYNGEE. The chain's CDR3 is CASSPGQENSPLHF. CDR3 nucleotide sequence: TGTGCCAGCAGCCCCGGACAGGAGAATTCACCCCTCCACTTT.

This clonotype was found many times. The chain carries TRBV2 and TRBJ2-2; D might be TRBD2 (6 bases). Germline CDR1 reads SNHLY; CDR2 reads FYNNEI. The CDR3 spans 14 residues. Trimming stripped 3 bases from V and 5 bases from J, with 10 bases between. The CDR3 loop is CASSETRGTGELFF. DNA of the CDR3: TGTGCCAGCAGTGAGACCCGGGGGACCGGGGAGCTGTTTTTT.

The table lists this clonotype with many counts. This chain uses TRBV2 with TRBJ2-1; the D is unclear. V dropped 10 bases and J dropped 0 bases, with 16 bases sitting between them. The CDR3 spans 15 residues. In germline, CDR1 is SNHLY, CDR2 FYNNEI. CDR3 nucleotide sequence: TGTGCCACCAAGGCGGTGGCCAGCTCCTACAATGAGCAGTTCTTC. Its protein product is CATKAVASSYNEQFF.

This clonotype was seen more than once but under ten times. J is TRBJ2-7 and V is TRBV6-2 or TRBV6-3, with a possible D match to TRBD2 (5 bases). Germline loops: CDR1 MNHEY, CDR2 SVGEGT. V lost 6 bases to trimming and J lost 0 bases, with 15 bases between them. The CDR3 has 15 amino acids. CDR3 sequence reads: CASSPKASSSYEQYF. The DNA for the CDR3 is TGTGCCAGCAGCCCGAAGGCTAGCAGCTCCTACGAGCAGTACTTC.

The table lists this clonotype with many counts. J is TRBJ2-1 and V is TRBV27, with a weak D call TRBD2 (5 bases). V was shortened by 5 bases and J by 3 bases, with 17 bases between the two germline ends. CDR1 is MNHEY, CDR2 SMNVEV, per germline (reference sequence). CDR3 length equals 16 residues. CDR3 DNA: TGTGCCAGCAGTCCGACTGGGAGAAAGAGCTACAATGAGCAGTTCTTC. Amino acid sequence: CASSPTGRKSYNEQFF.

In its sample, this clonotype was seen many times. The chain uses TRBV3-1 and TRBJ2-1, with a tentative D call TRBD1 (5 bases). Germline assignment: CDR1 LGHDT and CDR2 YNNKEL (reference sequence). Trimming left V 4 bases short and J 9 bases short, with 13 bases between. The CDR3 is 13 residues long. The CDR3 here is CASSPLRGLEQFF. In DNA, the CDR3 is TGTGCCAGCAGCCCTCTTAGGGGTCTTGAGCAGTTCTTC.

This clonotype occurred many times. The V gene is TRBV2, the J gene TRBJ2-1, with D perhaps assigned TRBD1 or TRBD2 (5 bases each). Germline CDR1 SNHLY, CDR2 FYNNEI. V was pared by 6 bases and J by 5 bases, with 20 bases between. The CDR3 loop spans 16 amino acids. This CDR3 reads CASRPFLERGNNEQFF. Written as DNA, the CDR3 is TGTGCCAGCAGGCCCTTCCTGGAGAGGGGAAACAATGAGCAGTTCTTC.

The chain employs TRBV6-5 and TRBJ2-5, with 9 bases lining up with TRBD1. The CDR3 contains 16 residues. With V trimmed by 2 bases and J by 5 bases, 9 bases remained unmatched. Germline V gene data show CDR1 as MNHEY and CDR2 as SVGAGI. The CDR3 DNA is TGTGCCAGCAGTTACCACGTGACAGGGGGAGGGGAGACCCAGTACTTC. Amino acid sequence: CASSYHVTGGGETQYF.